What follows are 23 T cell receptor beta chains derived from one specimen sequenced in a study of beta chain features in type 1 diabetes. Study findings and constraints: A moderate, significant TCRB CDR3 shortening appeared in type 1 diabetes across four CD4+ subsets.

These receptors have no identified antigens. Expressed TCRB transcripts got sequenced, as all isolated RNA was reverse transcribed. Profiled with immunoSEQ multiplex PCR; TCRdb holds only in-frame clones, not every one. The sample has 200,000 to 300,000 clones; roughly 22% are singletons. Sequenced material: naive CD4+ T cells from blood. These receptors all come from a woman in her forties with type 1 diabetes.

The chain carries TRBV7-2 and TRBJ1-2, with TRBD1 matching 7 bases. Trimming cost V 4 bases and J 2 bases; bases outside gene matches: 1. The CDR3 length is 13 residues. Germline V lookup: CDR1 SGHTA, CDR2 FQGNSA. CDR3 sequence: CASSSGGNYGYTF. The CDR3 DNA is TGTGCCAGCAGCTCAGGGGGGAACTATGGCTACACCTTC.

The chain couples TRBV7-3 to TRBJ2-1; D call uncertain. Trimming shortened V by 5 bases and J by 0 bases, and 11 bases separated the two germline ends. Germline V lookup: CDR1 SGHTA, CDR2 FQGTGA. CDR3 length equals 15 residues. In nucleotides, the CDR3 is TGTGCCAGCAGCCGAGAAAGAAGCTCCTACAATGAGCAGTTCTTC. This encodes CASSRERSSYNEQFF.

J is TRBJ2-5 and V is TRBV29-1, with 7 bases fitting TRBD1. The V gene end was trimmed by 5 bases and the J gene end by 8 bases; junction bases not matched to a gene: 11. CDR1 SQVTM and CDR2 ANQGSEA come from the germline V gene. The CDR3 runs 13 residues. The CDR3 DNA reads TGCAGCGTTACCGGACAGGACCCAACTACCCAGTACTTC. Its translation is CSVTGQDPTTQYF.

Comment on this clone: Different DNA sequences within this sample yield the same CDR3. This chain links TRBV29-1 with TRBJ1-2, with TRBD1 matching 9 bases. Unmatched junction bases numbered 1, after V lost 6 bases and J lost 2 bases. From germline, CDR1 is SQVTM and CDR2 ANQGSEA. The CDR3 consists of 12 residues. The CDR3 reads CSVGQGNYGYTF. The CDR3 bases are TGCAGCGTGGGACAGGGAAACTATGGCTACACCTTC.

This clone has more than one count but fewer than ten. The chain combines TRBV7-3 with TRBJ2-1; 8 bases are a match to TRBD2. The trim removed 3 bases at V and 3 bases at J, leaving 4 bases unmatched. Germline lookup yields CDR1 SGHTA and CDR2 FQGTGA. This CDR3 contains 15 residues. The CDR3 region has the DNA TGTGCCAGCAGCTTGACTAGCGCCGTCTACAATGAGCAGTTCTTC. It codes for CASSLTSAVYNEQFF.

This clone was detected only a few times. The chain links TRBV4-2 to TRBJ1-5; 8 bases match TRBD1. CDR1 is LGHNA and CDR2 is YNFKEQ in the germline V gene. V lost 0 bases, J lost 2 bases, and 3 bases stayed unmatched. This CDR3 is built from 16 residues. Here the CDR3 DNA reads TGTGCCAGCAGCCAAGAAGGACAGGGCCGCAATCAGCCCCAGCATTTT. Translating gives CASSQEGQGRNQPQHF.

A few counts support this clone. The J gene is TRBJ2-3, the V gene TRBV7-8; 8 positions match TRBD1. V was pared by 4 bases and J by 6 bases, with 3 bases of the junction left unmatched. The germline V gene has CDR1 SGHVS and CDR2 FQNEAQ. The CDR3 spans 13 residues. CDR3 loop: CASSWTGSDTQYF. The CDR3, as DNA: TGTGCCAGCAGCTGGACAGGGAGTGATACGCAGTATTTT.

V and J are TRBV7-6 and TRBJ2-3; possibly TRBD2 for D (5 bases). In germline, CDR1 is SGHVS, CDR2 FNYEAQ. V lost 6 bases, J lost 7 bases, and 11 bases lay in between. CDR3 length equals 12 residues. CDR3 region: CASREGLHTQYF. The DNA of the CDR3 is TGTGCCAGCAGAGAAGGACTGCATACGCAGTATTTT.

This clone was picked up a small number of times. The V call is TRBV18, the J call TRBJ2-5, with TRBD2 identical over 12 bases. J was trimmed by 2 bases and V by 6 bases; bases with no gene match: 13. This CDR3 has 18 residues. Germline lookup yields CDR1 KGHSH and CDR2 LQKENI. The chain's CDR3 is CASSRLAGAFQGQETQYF. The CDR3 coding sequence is TGTGCCAGCTCGCGACTAGCGGGGGCCTTCCAGGGGCAAGAGACCCAGTACTTC.

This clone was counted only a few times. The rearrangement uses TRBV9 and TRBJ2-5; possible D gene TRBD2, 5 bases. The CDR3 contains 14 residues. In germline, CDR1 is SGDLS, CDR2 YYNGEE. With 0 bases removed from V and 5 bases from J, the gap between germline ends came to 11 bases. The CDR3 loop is CASSVGTGMETQYF. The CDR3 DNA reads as TGTGCCAGCAGCGTAGGAACGGGGATGGAGACCCAGTACTTC.

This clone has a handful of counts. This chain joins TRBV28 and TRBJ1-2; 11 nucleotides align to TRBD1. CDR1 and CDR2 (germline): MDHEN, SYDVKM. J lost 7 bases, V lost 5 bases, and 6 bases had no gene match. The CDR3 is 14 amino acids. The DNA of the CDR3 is TGTGCCAGCAGTCCGGGACAGGGGGGAGGTGGCTACACCTTC. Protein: CASSPGQGGGGYTF.

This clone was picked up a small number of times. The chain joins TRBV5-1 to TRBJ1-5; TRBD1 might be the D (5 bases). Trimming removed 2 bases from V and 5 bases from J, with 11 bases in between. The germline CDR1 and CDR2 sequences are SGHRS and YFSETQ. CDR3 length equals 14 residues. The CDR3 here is CASSLWGGDQPQHF. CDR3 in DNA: TGCGCCAGCAGCTTATGGGGGGGGGATCAGCCCCAGCATTTT. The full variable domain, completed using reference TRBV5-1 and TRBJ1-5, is KAGVTQTPRYLIKTRGQQVTLSCSPISGHRSVSWYQQTPGQGLQFLFEYFSETQRNKGNFPGRFSGRQFSNSRSEMNVSTLELGDSALYLCASSLWGGDQPQHFGDGTRLSIL.

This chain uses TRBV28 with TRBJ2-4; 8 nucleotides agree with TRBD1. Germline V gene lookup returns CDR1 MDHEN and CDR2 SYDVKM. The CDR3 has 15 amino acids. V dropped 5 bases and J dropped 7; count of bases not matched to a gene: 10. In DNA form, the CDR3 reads TGTGCCAGCAGTAGCTTCAGGGGGCGCATCAACATTCAGTACTTC. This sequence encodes CASSSFRGRINIQYF.

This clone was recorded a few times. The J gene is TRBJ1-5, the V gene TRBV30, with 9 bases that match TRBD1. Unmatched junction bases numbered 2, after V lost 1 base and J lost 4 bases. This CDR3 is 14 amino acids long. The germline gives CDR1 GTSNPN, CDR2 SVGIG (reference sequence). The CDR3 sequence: CAWSGQGVNQPQHF. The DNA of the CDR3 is TGTGCCTGGAGTGGACAGGGGGTGAATCAGCCCCAGCATTTT.

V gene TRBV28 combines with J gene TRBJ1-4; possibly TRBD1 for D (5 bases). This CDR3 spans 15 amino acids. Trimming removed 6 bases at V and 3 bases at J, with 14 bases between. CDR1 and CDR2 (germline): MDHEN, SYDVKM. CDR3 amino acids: CASSRGGPANEKLFF. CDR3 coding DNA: TGTGCCAGCAGCCGGGGGGGTCCGGCTAATGAAAAACTGTTTTTT.

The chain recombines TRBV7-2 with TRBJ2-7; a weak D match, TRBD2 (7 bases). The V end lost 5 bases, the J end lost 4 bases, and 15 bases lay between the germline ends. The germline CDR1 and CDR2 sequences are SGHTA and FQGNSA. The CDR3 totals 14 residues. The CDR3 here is CASSPGGGLYEQYF. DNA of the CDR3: TGTGCCAGCAGCCCTGGGGGGGGGCTGTACGAGCAGTACTTC.

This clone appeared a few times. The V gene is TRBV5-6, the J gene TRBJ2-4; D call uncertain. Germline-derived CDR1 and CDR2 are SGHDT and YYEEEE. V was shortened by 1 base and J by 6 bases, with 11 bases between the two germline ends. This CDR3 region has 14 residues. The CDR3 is CASSLTGQRNIQYF. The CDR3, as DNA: TGTGCCAGCAGCTTGACGGGTCAGCGAAACATTCAGTACTTC.

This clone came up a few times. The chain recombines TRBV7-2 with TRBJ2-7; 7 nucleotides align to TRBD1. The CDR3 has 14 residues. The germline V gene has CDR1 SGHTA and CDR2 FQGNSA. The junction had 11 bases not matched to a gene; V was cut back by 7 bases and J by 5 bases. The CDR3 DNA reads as TGTGCCAGCACCCGTCCCGACAGGGCCCACGAGCAGTACTTC. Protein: CASTRPDRAHEQYF.

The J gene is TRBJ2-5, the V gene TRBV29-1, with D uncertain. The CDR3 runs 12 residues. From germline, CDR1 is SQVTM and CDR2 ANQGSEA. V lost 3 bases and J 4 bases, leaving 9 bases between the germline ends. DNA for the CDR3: TGCAGCGTTGAGTCGGTAGCAGAGACCCAGTACTTC. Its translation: CSVESVAETQYF.

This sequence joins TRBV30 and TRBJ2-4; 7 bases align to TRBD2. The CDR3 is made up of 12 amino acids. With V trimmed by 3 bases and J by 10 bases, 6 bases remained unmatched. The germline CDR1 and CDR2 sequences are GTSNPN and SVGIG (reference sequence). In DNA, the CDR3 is TGTGCCTGGAGAGCGGGGCCGGGTATTCAGTACTTC. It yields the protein CAWRAGPGIQYF.

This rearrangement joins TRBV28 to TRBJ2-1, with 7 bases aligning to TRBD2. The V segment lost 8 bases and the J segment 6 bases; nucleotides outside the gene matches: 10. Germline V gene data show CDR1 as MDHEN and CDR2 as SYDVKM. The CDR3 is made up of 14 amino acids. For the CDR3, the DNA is TGTGCCAGCCTCCCGGGGGGTGCGGGCAATGAGCAGTTCTTC. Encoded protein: CASLPGGAGNEQFF.

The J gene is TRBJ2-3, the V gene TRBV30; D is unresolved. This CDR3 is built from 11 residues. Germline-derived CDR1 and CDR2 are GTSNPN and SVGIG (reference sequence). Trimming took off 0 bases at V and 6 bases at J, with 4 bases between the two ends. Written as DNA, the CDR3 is TGTGCCTGGAGTGTCGGGGATACGCAGTATTTT. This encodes CAWSVGDTQYF.

The DNA for the CDR3 is TGTGCCAGCAGCGTTTTCGGGACAGGCCAAGAGACCCAGTACTTC. It specifies CASSVFGTGQETQYF. This chain connects TRBV9 to TRBJ2-5, with 8 positions matching TRBD1. The CDR3 runs 15 residues. CDR1 is SGDLS, CDR2 YYNGEE, per germline. J gave up 1 base and V 2 bases, and 4 bases lay outside the gene matches.